This T cell receptor (beta chain) was sequenced in a study of technical replicates of blood from four donors (dated 2017 in TCRdb). Including the terminal cysteine and phenylalanine, the CDR3 comprises 15 residues. The entry retains the CDR3 DNA only, 45 bases that are in frame from base 1. Library preparation employed the immunoSEQ multiplex PCR assay. As stored in TCRdb, this immuneACCESS dataset retains in-frame rearrangements with V and J assigned. A fraction of the clones does not appear; measured against another copy, unresolved V genes explain less than half of the discrepancy, and the remainder lacks a known reason. Present in this sample are 50,000 to 70,000 clones, just over 90% of which were seen just once. The ten largest clones represent 3.5% to 4.5% of the sample. Concerning this clone itself: Its antigen remains unidentified. Qualities for individual bases were not recorded, and no much larger clone is one base off.

The V gene is TRBV21-1 and the J gene is TRBJ1-2. TRBV21-1 is an annotated pseudogene. The sample consisted of PBMCs. The TCR comes from a human donor in good health. Some clones in this sample may be carry-over from other donors' samples. The sequenced DNA: TGTGCCAGCACCTCCAGGGAGGGGAAGGTTAATGGCTACACCTTC. This sequence encodes CASTSREGKVNGYTF.